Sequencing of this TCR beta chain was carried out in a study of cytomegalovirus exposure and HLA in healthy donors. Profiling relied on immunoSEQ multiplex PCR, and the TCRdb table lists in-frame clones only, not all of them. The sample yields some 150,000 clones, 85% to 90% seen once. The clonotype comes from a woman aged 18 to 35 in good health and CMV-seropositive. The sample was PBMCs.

The CDR3 sequence is CASSPTSGLGEQFF. The CDR3 DNA reads as TGTGCCAGCAGCCCGACTAGCGGCCTCGGGGAGCAGTTCTTC. The chain uses TRBV7-9 and TRBJ2-1, with TRBD2 matching over 9 bases. Germline V gene sequence: CDR1 SEHNR, CDR2 FQNEAQ (reference sequence). Trimming took 5 bases from V and 10 from J; bases not matched to a gene: 9. This CDR3 region has 14 residues.